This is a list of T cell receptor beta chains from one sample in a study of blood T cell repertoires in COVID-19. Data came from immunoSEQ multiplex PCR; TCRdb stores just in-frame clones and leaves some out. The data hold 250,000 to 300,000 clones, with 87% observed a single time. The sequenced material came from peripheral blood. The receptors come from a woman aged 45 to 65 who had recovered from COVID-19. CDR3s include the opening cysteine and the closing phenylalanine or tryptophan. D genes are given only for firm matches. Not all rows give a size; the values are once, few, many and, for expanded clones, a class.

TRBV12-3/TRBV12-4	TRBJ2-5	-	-	TGTGCCAGCAGCCAACAAGAGACCCAGTACTTC	CASSQQETQYF
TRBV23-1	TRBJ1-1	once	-	TGCGCCCTGAGGCAGCCTGAAGCTTTCTTT	CALRQPEAFF
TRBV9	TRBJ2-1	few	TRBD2	TGTGCCAGCAGCGGGACTAGCAGGAATGAGCAGTTCTTC	CASSGTSRNEQFF
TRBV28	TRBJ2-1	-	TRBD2	TGTGCCAGCGGGACCCTAGCGGACCTTTACAATGAGCAGTTCTTC	CASGTLADLYNEQFF
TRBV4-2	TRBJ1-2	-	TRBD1	TGTGCCAGCAGCCAAGAGGGGACAGGGGGGGATGGCTACACCTTC	CASSQEGTGGDGYTF
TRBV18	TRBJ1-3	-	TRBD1	TGTGCCAGCTCACCCGACAGGGGTTTTGGAAACACCATATATTTT	CASSPDRGFGNTIYF
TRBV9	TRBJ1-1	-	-	TGTGCCAGCAGCGTAGCTCAGGGGATGAACACTGAAGCTTTCTTT	CASSVAQGMNTEAFF
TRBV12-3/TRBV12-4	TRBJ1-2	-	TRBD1	TGTGCCAGCAGCCCGGGACAGGGGAATGGCTACACCTTC	CASSPGQGNGYTF
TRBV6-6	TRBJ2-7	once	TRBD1	TGTGCCAGCAGTTTGGGACAGGGGTTCGAGCAGTACTTC	CASSLGQGFEQYF
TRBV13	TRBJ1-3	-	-	TGTGCCAGCAGCCTCGGACCAGGGATCTCTGGAAACACCATATATTTT	CASSLGPGISGNTIYF
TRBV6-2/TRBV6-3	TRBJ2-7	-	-	TGTGCCAGCAGTTACGCTGGGGGCCACGAGCAGTACTTC	CASSYAGGHEQYF
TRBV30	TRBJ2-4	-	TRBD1	TGTGCCTGGAGTGTACAGGGGTGGGGAGACATTCAGTACTTC	CAWSVQGWGDIQYF
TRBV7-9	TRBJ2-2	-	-	TGTGCCAGCAGCCGATCAGAAATATTTAACACCGGGGAGCTGTTTTTT	CASSRSEIFNTGELFF
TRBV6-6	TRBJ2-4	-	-	TGTGCCAGCAGTTCCTCCTTCCAGAGGAAAAACATTCAGTACTTC	CASSSSFQRKNIQYF
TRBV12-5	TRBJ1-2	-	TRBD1	TGTGCTAGTGGGTTGACAGGGAACAGATACTATGGCTACACCTTC	CASGLTGNRYYGYTF
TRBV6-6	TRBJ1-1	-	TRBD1	TGTGCCAGCAGTTGGGACAGGAACACTGAAGCTTTCTTT	CASSWDRNTEAFF
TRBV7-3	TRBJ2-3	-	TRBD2	TGTGCCAGCAGCTTAACTAGCGGGAGCGATACGCAGTATTTT	CASSLTSGSDTQYF
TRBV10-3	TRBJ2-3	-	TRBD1	TGTGCCATCAGTGTTGAGACAGGGGCAGATACGCAGTATTTT	CAISVETGADTQYF
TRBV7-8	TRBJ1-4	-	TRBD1	TGTGCCAGCAGCTTTGACAGGGGGACTGAAAAACTGTTTTTT	CASSFDRGTEKLFF
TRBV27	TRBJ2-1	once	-	TGTGCCAGCAGCTACTCTGGGGGGAGGAACGAGCAGTTCTTC	CASSYSGGRNEQFF
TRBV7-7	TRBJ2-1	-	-	TGTGCTAGCAGCTTTGACTTTTACAATGAGCAGTTCTTC	CASSFDFYNEQFF
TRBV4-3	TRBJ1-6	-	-	TGCGCCAGCAGCCAAGATCGCCCGACAGCTAATTCACCCCTCCACTTT	CASSQDRPTANSPLHF
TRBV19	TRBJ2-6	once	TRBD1	TGTGCCAGTAGTTTGGGCCTGGGACAGGGGGCGCGTGGGGCCAACGTCCTGACTTTC	CASSLGLGQGARGANVLTF
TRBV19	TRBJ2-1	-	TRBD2	TGTGCCAGTAGTAGGACTAGCGGGAACCCCTACAATGAGCAGTTCTTC	CASSRTSGNPYNEQFF
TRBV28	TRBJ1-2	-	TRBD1	TGTGCCAGCAGCCTACCAGCAGAACAGGGGGAATCCTATGGCTACACCTTC	CASSLPAEQGESYGYTF
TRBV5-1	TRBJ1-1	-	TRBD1	TGCGCCAGCAGCCAGCGACAGGGGAGGGTAACCACTCCTCTGTCTGCTGAAGCTTTCTTT	CASSQRQGRVTTPLSAEAFF